This TCR beta chain emerged from a study of OX40 agonist ivuxolimab in advanced cancers. Background for the entire study: Ivuxolimab, which targeted the costimulatory receptor OX40 (CD134), was an agonistic, fully human IgG2 monoclonal antibody. Patients were allowed to have had prior anti-PD-1, anti-PD-L1 or anti-CTLA-4 therapy, and roughly 40% of the dose-escalation patients had previously received checkpoint inhibitors. Intravenous ivuxolimab was administered to patients every 2 weeks at six dose levels: 0.01, 0.1, 0.3, 1.5, 3 and 10 mg/kg. Of the 50 or so patients in dose escalation, about 19 had hepatocellular carcinoma, some 15 had melanoma, 9 had renal cell carcinoma and 9 had head and neck cancer. Partial responses occurred in three dose-escalation patients: two with cutaneous melanoma and one with hepatocellular carcinoma. In the dose-escalation cohort, around four fifths of patients were male, and the mean age was approximately 60 years with a range of roughly 23 to 79. The point of sequencing TCRbeta in the periphery was to test whether ivuxolimab changed TCR sequence diversity and drove clonal T-cell expansion. The paper describes the monotherapy dose-escalation part (N ≈ 52 patients) of the phase I trial of ivuxolimab. Results and caveats for the whole study, not just this receptor: Partial responders in the 0.1-3.0 mg/kg groups had among the lowest normalized peripheral clonal expansion, especially among CD8+ T cells. On average, CD8+ T cells showed more expanded clones than CD4+ T cells after ivuxolimab. At doses of 0.1 to 3.0 mg/kg, clonal expansion of both CD4+ and CD8+ T cells in blood was seen between baseline and week 6. Low levels of normalized T-cell clonal expansion were also shown by some nonresponding patients. The antigen specificity of the clonally expanded peripheral T cells was not determined.

V is cut by 2 bases and J by 7 bases, and the space between the germline ends is 9 bases. The CDR3 measures 13 amino acids from cysteine to phenylalanine. Just the 39-base CDR3 DNA is kept, in frame starting at base 1. The germline V gene yields SGHTA for CDR1 and FQGTGA for CDR2. The trial excluded patients who had a history of autoimmune disease or who were on systemic immunosuppression. Peripheral blood for TCR sequencing was drawn from every dose cohort at baseline, at cycle 4 day 1 and at cycle 7 day 1. The samples were drawn from a first-in-human, open-label, multicenter phase I dose-escalation trial of ivuxolimab. The trial enrolled adults with locally advanced or metastatic head and neck squamous cell, hepatocellular, melanoma or renal cell carcinoma. Before TCR sequencing, CD4+ and CD8+ T cells were separately sorted from peripheral blood. To sequence the TCRbeta CDR3 region, genomic DNA was isolated from the sorted cells. The immunoSEQ Assay was used to sequence the TCRbeta CDR3 regions. Held by TCRdb, this immuneACCESS table contains in-frame sequences only and omits some clones. Under half of the omission traces to an unresolved V gene where checked; the cause of the rest is unknown. This sample has around 77,000 clones in its table, and around 89% of those were observed once. The ten largest make up about 0.94% of the sample.

Concerning this clone: Its antigen specificity is not known. There are no base qualities to consult, and no much larger clone falls within one base.

Sequencing used CD4+ or CD8+ T cells sorted from blood, obtained in a trial of the OX40 agonist ivuxolimab. The receptor chain draws on TRBV7-3 and TRBJ2-1, with an unclear D gene assignment. This sequence was found in an adult with an advanced solid tumor such as melanoma, head and neck, liver or kidney cancer. The CDR3 reads CASSLLTGNEQFF. The DNA reads TGTGCCAGCAGCTTACTCACCGGGAATGAGCAGTTCTTC.